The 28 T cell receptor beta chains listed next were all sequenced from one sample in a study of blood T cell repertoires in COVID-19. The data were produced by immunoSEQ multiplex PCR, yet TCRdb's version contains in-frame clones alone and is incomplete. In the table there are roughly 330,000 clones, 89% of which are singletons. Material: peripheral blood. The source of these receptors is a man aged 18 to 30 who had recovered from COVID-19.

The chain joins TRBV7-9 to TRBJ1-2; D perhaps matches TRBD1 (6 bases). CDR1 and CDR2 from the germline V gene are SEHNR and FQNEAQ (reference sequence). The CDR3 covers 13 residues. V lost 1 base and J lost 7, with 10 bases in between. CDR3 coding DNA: TGTGCCAGCAGCTTAGATTCAGGGGCTGGCTACACCTTC. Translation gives CASSLDSGAGYTF.

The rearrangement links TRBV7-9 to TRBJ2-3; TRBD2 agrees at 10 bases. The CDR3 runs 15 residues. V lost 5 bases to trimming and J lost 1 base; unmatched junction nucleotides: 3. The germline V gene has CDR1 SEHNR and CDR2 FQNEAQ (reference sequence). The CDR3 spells CASSVTSGGTDTQYF. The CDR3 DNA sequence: TGTGCCAGCAGCGTAACTAGCGGGGGCACAGATACGCAGTATTTT.

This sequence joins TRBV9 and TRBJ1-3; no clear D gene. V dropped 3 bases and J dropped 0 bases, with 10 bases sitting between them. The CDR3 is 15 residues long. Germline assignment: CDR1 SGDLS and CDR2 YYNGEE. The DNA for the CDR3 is TGTGCCAGCAGCGGAGGGCAGGACTCTGGAAACACCATATATTTT. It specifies CASSGGQDSGNTIYF.

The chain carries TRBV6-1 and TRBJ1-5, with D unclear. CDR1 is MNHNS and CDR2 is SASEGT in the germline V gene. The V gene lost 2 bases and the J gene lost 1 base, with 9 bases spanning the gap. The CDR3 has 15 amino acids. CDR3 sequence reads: CASSESRMSNQPQHF. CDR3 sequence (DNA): TGTGCCAGCAGTGAAAGTAGAATGAGCAATCAGCCCCAGCATTTT.

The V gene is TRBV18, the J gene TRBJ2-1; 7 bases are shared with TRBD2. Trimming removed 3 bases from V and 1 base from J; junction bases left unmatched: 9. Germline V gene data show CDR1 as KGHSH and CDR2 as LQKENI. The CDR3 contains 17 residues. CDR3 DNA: TGTGCCAGCTCACCTCGGATAGTAGCGGGTTCCTACAATGAGCAGTTCTTC. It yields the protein CASSPRIVAGSYNEQFF.

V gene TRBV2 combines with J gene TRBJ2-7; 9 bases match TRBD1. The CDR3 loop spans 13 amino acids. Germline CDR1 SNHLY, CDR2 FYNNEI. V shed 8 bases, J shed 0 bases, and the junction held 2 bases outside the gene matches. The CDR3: CASGTGTSYEQYF. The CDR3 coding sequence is TGTGCCAGCGGGACAGGGACCTCCTACGAGCAGTACTTC.

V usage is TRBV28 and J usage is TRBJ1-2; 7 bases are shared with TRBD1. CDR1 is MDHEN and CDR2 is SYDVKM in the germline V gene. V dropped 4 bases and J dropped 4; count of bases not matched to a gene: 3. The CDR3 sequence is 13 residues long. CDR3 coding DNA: TGTGCCAGCAGTTCGGGACAGTCCTATGGCTACACCTTC. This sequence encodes CASSSGQSYGYTF.

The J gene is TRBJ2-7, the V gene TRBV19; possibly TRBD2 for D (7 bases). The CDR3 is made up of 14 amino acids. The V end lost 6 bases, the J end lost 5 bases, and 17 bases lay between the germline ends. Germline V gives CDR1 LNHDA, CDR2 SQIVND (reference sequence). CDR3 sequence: CASSRGARRDEQYF. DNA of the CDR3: TGTGCCAGTAGCCGGGGGGCGCGCAGGGACGAGCAGTACTTC.

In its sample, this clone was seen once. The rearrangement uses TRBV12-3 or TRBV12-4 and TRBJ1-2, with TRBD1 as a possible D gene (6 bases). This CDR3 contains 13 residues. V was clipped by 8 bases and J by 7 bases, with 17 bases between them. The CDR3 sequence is CASCPGERGGYTF. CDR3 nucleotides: TGTGCCAGCTGCCCAGGGGAACGAGGTGGCTACACCTTC.

The CDR3 spells CASSVDRGNEQYF. CDR3 DNA: TGTGCCAGCAGTGTCGACAGGGGGAACGAGCAGTACTTC. The chain recombines TRBV12-3 or TRBV12-4 with TRBJ2-7; 9 nucleotides align to TRBD1. Trimming took 5 bases from V and 5 from J; bases not matched to a gene: 4. The length of the CDR3 is 13 residues.

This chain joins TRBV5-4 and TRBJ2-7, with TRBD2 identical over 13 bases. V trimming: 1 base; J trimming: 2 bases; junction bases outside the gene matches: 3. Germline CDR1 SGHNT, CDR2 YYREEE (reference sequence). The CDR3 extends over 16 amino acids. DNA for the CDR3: TGTGCCAGCAGCTTGTGGACTAGCGGGGGACCCTACGAGCAGTACTTC. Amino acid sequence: CASSLWTSGGPYEQYF.

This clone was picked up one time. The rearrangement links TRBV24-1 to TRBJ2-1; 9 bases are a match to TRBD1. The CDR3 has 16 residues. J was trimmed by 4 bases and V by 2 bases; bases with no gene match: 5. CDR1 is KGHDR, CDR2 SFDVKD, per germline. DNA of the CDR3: TGTGCCACCAGTGATTCCGGGACAGGGATATACAATGAGCAGTTCTTC. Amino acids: CATSDSGTGIYNEQFF.

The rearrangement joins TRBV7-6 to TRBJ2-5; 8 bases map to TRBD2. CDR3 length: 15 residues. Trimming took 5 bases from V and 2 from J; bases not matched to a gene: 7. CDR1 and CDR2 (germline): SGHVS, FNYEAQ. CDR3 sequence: CASSLPGGLQETQYF. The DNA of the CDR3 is TGTGCCAGCAGCCTCCCGGGAGGGTTGCAAGAGACCCAGTACTTC.

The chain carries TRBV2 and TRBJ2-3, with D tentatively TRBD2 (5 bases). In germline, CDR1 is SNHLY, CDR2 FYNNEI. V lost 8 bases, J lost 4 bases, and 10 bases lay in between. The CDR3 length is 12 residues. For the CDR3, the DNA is TGTGCCAGCTCCAGGCGGGCAGATACGCAGTATTTT. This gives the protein CASSRRADTQYF.

This CDR3 is CASSPLILQGGSYNEQFF. CDR3 nucleotide sequence: TGTGCCAGCAGCCCCCTGATATTACAGGGCGGCTCCTACAATGAGCAGTTCTTC. The genes are TRBV11-2 and TRBJ2-1, with D possibly matching TRBD1 (6 bases). V was cut by 5 bases and J by 0 bases, with 20 bases left in between. Looked up from germline, CDR1 is SGHAT and CDR2 is FQNNGV. CDR3 size: 18 residues.

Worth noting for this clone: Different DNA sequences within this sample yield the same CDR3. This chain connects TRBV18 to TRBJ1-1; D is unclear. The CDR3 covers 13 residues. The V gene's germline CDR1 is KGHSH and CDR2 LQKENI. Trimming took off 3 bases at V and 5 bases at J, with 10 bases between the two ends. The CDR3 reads CASSPREGTEAFF. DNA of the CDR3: TGTGCCAGCTCACCGCGAGAGGGAACTGAAGCTTTCTTT.

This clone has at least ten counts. CDR3 amino acids: CASSQRLAGAGNTIYF. The CDR3 DNA is TGTGCCAGCAGCCAAAGATTAGCGGGGGCGGGAAACACCATATATTTT. This chain joins TRBV3-1 (or the pseudogene TRBV3-2) and TRBJ1-3, with a weak D call TRBD1 (6 bases). The germline V gene has CDR1 LGHDT and CDR2 YNNKEL (reference sequence). The V and J ends lost 2 bases and 4 bases respectively, with 15 bases between them. The CDR3 is made up of 16 amino acids.

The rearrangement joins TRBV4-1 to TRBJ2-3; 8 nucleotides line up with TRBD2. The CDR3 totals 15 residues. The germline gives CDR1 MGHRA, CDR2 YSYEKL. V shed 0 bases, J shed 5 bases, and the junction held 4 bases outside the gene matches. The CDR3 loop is CASSQDGRAGDTQYF. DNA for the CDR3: TGCGCCAGCAGCCAAGACGGGAGGGCCGGAGATACGCAGTATTTT.

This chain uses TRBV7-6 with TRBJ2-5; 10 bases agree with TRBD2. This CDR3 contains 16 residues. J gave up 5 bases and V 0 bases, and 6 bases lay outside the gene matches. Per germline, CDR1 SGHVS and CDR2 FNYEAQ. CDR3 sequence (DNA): TGTGCCAGCAGCTTAGCAGCTAGCGGGAGTGGGGAGACCCAGTACTTC. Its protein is CASSLAASGSGETQYF. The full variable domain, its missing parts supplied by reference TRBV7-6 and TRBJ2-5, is GAGVSQSPRYKVTKRGQDVALRCDPISGHVSLYWYRQALGQGPEFLTYFNYEAQQDKSGLPNDRFSAERPEGSISTLTIQRTEQRDSAMYRCASSLAASGSGETQYFGPGTRLLVL.

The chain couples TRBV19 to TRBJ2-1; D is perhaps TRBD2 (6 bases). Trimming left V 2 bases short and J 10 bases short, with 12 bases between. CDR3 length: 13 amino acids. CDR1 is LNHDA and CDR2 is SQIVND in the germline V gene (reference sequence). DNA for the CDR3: TGTGCCAGTAGTATAACCCTTCGGGGGGAGCAGTTCTTC. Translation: CASSITLRGEQFF. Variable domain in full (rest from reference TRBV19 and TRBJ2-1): DGGITQSPKYLFRKEGQNVTLSCEQNLNHDAMYWYRQDPGQGLRLIYYSQIVNDFQKGDIAEGYSVSREKKESFPLTVTSAQKNPTAFYLCASSITLRGEQFFGPGTRLTVL.

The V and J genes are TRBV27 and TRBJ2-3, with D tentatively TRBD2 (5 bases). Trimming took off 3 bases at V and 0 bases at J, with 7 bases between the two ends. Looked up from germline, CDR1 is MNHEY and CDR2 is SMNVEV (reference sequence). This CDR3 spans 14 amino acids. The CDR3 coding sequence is TGTGCCAGCAGTTTCGGGGAGAGCACAGATACGCAGTATTTT. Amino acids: CASSFGESTDTQYF.

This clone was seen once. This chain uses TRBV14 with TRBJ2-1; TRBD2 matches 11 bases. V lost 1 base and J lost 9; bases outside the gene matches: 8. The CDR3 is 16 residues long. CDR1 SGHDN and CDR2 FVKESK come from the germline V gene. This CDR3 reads CASSQGLLAGEGEQFF. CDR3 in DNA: TGTGCCAGCAGCCAAGGTCTACTAGCGGGAGAGGGTGAGCAGTTCTTC. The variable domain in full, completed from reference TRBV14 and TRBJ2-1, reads EAGVTQFPSHSVIEKGQTVTLRCDPISGHDNLYWYRRVMGKEIKFLLHFVKESKQDESGMPNNRFLAERTGGTYSTLKVQPAELEDSGVYFCASSQGLLAGEGEQFFGPGTRLTVL.

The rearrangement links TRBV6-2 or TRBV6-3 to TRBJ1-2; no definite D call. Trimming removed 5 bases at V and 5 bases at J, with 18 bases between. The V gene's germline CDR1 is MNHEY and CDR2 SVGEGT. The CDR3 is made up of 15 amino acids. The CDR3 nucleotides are TGTGCCAGCAGTCCCCCAGGAGGCTTTGGGTATGGCTACACCTTC. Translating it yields CASSPPGGFGYGYTF.

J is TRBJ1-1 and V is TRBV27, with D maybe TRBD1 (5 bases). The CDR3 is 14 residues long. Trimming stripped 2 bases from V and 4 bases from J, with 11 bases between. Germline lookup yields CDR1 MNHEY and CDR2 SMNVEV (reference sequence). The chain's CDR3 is CASSLLTGGTEAFF. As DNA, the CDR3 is TGTGCCAGCAGTTTACTGACGGGGGGCACTGAAGCTTTCTTT.

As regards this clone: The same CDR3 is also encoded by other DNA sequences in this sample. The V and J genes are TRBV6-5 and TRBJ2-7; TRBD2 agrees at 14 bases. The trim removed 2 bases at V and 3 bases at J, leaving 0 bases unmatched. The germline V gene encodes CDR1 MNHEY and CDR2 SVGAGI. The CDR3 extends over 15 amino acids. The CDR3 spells CASSYGTSGSYEQYF. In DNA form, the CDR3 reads TGTGCCAGCAGTTACGGGACTAGCGGGAGCTACGAGCAGTACTTC.

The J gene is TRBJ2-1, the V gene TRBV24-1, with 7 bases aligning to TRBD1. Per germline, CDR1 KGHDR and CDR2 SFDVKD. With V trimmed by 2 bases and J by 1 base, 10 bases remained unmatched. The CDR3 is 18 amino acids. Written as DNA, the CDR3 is TGTGCCACCAGTGATTCACGAGGGGGCCTACAATCCTACAATGAGCAGTTCTTC. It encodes CATSDSRGGLQSYNEQFF.

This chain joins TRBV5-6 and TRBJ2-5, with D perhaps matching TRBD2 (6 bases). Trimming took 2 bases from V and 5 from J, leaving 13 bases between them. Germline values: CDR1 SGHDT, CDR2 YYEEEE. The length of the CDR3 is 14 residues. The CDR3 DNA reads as TGTGCCAGCAGCTTCGGACCTGGGGGGGAGACCCAGTACTTC. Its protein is CASSFGPGGETQYF.

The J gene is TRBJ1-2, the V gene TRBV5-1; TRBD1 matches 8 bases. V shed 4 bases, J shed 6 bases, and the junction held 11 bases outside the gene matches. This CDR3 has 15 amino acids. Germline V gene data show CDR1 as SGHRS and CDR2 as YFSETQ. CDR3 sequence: CASSPLGQGIDGYTF. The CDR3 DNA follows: TGCGCCAGCAGCCCGCTAGGACAGGGTATTGATGGCTACACCTTC.